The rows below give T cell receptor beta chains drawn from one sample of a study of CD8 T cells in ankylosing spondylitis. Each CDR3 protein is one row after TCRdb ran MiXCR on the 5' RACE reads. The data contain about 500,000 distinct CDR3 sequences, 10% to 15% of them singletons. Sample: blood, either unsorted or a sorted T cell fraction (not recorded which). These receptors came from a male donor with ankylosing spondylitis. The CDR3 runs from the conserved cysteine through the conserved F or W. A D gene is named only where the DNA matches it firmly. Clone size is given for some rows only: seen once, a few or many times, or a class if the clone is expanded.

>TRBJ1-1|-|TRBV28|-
TGTGCCAGCAGATTCCCGAGGCCTCGGGGTGAAGCTTTCTTT
CASRFPRPRGEAFF
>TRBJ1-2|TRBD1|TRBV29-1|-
TGCAGCGTTGTGCGTGGACAGGGGTATGGCTACACCTTC
CSVVRGQGYGYTF
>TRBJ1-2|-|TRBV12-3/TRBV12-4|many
TGTGCCAGCAGGGGGGGTGCGGGGGACTATGGCTACACCTTC
CASRGGAGDYGYTF
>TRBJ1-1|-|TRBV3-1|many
TGTGCCAGCAAAACGGTGAACACTGAAGCTTTCTTT
CASKTVNTEAFF
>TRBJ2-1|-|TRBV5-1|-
TGCGCCAGCAGCAGGGGCCAGCCTAGCGGCAGGGGTGAGCAGTTCTTC
CASSRGQPSGRGEQFF
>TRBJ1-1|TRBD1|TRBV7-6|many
TGTGCCAGCAGCTCAGGACAGGGGACGAACACTGAAGCTTTCTTT
CASSSGQGTNTEAFF
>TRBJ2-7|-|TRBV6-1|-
TGTGCCAGCAGTGAACAAGGGACCTACGAGCAGTACTTC
CASSEQGTYEQYF
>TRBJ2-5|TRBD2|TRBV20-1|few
TGCAGTGCTAATCGGCTAGCGGGGGGAGTTGGAGAGACCCAGTACTTC
CSANRLAGGVGETQYF
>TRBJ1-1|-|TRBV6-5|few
TGTGCCAGCAGTTTAAACACCCTAATGAACACTGAAGCTTTCTTT
CASSLNTLMNTEAFF
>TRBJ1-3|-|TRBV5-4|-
TGTGCCAGCAGCTTGGAGAGCGTCCGCTCTGGAAACACCATATATTTT
CASSLESVRSGNTIYF